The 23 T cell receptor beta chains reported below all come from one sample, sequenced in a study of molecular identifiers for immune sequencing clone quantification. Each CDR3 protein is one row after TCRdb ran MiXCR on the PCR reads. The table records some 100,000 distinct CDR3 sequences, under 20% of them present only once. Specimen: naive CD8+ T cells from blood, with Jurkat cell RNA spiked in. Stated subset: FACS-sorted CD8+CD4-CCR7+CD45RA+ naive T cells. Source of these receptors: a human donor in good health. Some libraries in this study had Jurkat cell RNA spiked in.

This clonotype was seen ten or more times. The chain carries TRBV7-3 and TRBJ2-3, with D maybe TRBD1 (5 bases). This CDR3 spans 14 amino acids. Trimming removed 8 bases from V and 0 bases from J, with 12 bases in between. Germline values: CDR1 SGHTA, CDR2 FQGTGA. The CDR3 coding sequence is TGTGCCAGCGGCAGGGATACTAGCACAGATACGCAGTATTTT. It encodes CASGRDTSTDTQYF.

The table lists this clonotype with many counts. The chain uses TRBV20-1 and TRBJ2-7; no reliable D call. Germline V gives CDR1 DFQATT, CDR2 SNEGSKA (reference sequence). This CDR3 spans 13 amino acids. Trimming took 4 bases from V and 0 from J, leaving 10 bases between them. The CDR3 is CSATGPNSYEQYF. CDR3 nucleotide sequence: TGCAGTGCTACGGGTCCCAACTCCTACGAGCAGTACTTC.

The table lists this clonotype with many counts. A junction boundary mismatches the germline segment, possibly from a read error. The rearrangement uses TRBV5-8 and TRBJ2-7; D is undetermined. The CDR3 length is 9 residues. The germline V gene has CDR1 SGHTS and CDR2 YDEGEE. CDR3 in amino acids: CASSLYGNF. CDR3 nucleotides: TGTGCCAGCAGCTTGTATGGTAACTTC.

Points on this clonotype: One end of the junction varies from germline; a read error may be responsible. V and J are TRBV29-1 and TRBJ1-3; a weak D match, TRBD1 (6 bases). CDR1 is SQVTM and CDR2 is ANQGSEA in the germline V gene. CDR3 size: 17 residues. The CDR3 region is CSIEDDRGGPPGNTIYF. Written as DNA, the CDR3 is TGCAGCATTGAAGATGATCGGGGGGGGCCTCCTGGAAACACCATATATTTT. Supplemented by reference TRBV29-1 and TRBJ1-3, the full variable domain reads SAVISQKPSRDICQRGTSLTIQCQVDSQVTMMFWYRQQPGQSLTLIATANQGSEATYESGFVIDKFPISRPNLTFSTLTVSNMSPEDSSIYLCSIEDDRGGPPGNTIYFGEGSWLTVV.

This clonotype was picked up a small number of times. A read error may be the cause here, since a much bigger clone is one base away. The CDR3: CASSQGIGTGERETQYF. CDR3 DNA sequence: TGCGCCAGCAGCCAAGGTATAGGGACAGGGGAGAGAGAGACCCAGTACTTC. This rearrangement joins TRBV4-3 to TRBJ2-5; TRBD1 matches at 10 bases. Germline assignment: CDR1 LGHNA and CDR2 YSLEER. The CDR3 has 17 amino acids. The trim removed 1 base at V and 4 bases at J, leaving 9 bases unmatched.

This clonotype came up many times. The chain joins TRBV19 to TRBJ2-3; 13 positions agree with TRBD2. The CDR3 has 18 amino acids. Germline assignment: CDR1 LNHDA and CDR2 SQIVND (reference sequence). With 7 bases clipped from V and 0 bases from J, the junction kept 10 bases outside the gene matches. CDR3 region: CASNPGLAGWMSTDTQYF. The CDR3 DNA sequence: TGTGCCAGTAACCCGGGACTAGCGGGATGGATGAGCACAGATACGCAGTATTTT. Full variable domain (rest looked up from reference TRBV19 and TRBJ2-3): DGGITQSPKYLFRKEGQNVTLSCEQNLNHDAMYWYRQDPGQGLRLIYYSQIVNDFQKGDIAEGYSVSREKKESFPLTVTSAQKNPTAFYLCASNPGLAGWMSTDTQYFGPGTRLTVL.

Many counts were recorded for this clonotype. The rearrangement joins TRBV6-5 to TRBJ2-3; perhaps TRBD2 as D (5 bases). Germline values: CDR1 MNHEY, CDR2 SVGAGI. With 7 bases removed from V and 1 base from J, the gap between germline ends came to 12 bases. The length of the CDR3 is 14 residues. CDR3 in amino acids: CASTNEAGTDTQYF. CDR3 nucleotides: TGTGCCAGCACTAACGAAGCGGGCACAGATACGCAGTATTTT.

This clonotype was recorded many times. Here the CDR3 reads CASSPRISNQPQHF. Written as DNA, the CDR3 is TGTGCCAGCAGCCCCCGTATTAGCAATCAGCCCCAGCATTTT. The V gene is TRBV28, the J gene TRBJ1-5; D gene ambiguous. Germline V gives CDR1 MDHEN, CDR2 SYDVKM. The germline V and J ends were trimmed by 6 bases and 0 bases, with 9 bases remaining between them. This CDR3 has 14 amino acids.

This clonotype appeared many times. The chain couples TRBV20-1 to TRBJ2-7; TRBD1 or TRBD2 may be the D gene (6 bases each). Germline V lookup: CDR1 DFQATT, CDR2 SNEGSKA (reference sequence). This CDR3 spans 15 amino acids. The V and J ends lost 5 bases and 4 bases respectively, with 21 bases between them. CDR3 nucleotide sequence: TGCAGTGCTCGGAGGGCAGGGGCCCCCGCTTACGAGCAGTACTTC. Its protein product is CSARRAGAPAYEQYF.

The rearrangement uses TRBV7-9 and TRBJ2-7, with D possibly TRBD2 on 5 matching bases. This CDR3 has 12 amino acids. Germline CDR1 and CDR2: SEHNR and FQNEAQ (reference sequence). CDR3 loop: CVTAESSYEQYF. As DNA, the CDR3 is TGTGTTACAGCGGAGAGCTCCTACGAGCAGTACTTC.

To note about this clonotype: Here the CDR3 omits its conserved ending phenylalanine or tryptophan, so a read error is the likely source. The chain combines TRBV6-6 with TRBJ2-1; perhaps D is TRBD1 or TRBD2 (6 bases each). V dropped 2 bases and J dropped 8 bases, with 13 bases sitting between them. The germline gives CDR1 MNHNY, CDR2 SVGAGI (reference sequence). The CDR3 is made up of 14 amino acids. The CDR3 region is CASSYPVGGDEQFI. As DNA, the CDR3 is TGTGCCAGCAGTTACCCTGTGGGGGGCGATGAGCAGTTCATC.

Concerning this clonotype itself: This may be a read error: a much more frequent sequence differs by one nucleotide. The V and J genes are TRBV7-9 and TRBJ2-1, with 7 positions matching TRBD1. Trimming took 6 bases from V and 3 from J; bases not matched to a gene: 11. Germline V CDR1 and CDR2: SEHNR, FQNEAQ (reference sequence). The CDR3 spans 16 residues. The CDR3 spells CASSRTVGTDYNEQFF. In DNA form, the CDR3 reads TGTGCCAGCAGTAGGACCGTAGGGACAGACTACAATGAGCAGTTCTTC.

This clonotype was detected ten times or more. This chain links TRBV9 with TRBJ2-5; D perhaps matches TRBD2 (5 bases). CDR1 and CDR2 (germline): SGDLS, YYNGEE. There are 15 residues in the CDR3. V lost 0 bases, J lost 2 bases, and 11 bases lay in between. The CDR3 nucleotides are TGTGCCAGCAGCGTAGTCCCCGGGGAACAAGAGACCCAGTACTTC. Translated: CASSVVPGEQETQYF.

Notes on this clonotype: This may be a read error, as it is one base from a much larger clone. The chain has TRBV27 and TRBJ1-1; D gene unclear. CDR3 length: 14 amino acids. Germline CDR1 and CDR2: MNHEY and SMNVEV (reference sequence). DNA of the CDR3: TGTGCCGGCAGTTTAAATGGCCCGAACACTGAAGCTTTCTTT. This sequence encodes CAGSLNGPNTEAFF.

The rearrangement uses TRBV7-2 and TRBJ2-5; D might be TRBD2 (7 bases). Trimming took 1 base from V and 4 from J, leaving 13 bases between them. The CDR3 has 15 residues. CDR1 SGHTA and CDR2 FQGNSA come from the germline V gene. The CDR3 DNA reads TGTGCCAGCAGCTTAGGGGGGGGGGGCCGAGAGACCCAGTACTTC. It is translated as CASSLGGGGRETQYF. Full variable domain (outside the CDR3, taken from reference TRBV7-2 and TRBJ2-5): GAGVSQSPSNKVTEKGKDVELRCDPISGHTALYWYRQSLGQGLEFLIYFQGNSAPDKSGLPSDRFSAERTGGSVSTLTIQRTQQEDSAVYLCASSLGGGGRETQYFGPGTRLLVL.

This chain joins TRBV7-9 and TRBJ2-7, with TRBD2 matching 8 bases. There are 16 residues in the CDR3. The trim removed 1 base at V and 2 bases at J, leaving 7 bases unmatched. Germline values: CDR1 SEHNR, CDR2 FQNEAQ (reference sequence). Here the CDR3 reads CASSLGPGTRAYEQYF. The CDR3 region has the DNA TGTGCCAGCAGCTTAGGTCCCGGGACTAGGGCCTACGAGCAGTACTTC.

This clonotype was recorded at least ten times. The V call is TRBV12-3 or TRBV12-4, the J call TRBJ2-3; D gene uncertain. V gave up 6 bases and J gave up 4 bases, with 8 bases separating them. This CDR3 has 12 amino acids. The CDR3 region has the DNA TGTGCCAGCAGCCTGAGCCCAGATACGCAGTATTTT. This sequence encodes CASSLSPDTQYF.

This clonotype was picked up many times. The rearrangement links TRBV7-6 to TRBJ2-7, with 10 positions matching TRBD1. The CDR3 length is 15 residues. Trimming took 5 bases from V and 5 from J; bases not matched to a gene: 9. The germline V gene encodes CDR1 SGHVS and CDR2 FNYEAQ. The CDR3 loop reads CASSPRTGGSNEQYF. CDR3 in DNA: TGTGCCAGCAGCCCCCGGACAGGGGGAAGTAACGAGCAGTACTTC.

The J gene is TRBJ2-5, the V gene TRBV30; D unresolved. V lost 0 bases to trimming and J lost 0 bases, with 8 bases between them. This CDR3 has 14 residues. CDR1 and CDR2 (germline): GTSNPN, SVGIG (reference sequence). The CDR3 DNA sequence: TGTGCCTGGAGTGTTATATCCAACCAAGAGACCCAGTACTTC. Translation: CAWSVISNQETQYF. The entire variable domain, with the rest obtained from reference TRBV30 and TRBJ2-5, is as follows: SQTIHQWPATLVQPVGSPLSLECTVEGTSNPNLYWYRQAAGRGLQLLFYSVGIGQISSEVPQNLSASRPQDRQFILSSKKLLLSDSGFYLCAWSVISNQETQYFGPGTRLLVL.

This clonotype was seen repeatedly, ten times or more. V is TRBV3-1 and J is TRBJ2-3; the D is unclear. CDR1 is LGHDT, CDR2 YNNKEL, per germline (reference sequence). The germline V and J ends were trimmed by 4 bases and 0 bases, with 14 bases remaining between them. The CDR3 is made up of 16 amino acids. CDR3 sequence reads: CASSPDGRSSTDTQYF. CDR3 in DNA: TGTGCCAGCAGCCCGGACGGAAGATCGAGCACAGATACGCAGTATTTT.

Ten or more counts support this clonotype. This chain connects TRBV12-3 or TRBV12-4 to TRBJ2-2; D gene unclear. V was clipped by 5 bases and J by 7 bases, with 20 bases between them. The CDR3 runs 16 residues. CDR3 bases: TGTGCCAGCAGTCCCCAAGGGTCCGGCCATTACGGGGAGCTGTTTTTT. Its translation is CASSPQGSGHYGELFF.

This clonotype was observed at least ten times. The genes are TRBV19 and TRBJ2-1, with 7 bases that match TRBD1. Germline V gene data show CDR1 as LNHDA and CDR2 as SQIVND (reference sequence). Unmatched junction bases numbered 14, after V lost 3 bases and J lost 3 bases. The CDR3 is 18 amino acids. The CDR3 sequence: CASSIGAFGTGVYNEQFF. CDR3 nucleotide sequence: TGTGCCAGTAGTATCGGTGCGTTTGGAACAGGGGTCTACAATGAGCAGTTCTTC.

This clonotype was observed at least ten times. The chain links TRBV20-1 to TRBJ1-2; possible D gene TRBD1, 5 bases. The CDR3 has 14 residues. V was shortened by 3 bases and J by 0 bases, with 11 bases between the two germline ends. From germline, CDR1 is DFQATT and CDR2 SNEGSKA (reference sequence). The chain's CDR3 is CSASMVTANYGYTF. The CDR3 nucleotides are TGCAGTGCTAGTATGGTGACAGCTAACTATGGCTACACCTTC.